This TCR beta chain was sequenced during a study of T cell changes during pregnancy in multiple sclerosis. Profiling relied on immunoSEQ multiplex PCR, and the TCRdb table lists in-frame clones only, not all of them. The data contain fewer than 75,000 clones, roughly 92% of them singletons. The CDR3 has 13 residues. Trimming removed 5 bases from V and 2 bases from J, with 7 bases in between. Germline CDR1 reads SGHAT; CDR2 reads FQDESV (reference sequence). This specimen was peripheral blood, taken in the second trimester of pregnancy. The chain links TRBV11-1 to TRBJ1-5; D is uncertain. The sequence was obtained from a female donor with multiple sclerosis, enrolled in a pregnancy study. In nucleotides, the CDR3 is TGTGCCAGCAGCCTTGGGCGCAATCAGCCCCAGCATTTT. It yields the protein CASSLGRNQPQHF.